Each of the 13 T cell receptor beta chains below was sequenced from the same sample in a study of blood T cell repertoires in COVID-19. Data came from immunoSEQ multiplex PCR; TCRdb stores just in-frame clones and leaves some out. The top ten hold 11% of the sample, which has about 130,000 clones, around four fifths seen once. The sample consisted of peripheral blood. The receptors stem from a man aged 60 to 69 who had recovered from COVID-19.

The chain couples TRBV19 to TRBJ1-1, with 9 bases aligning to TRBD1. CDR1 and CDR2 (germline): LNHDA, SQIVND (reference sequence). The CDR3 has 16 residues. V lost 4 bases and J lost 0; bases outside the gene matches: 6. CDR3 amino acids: CASSRGQGVLNTEAFF. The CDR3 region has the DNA TGTGCCAGTAGTAGGGGACAGGGCGTTTTGAACACTGAAGCTTTCTTT.

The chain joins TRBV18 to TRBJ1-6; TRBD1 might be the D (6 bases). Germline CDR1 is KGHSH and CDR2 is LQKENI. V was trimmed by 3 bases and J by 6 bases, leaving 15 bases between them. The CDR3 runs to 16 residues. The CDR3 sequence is CASSPAGGGGNSPLHF. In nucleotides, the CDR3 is TGTGCCAGCTCACCTGCGGGGGGCGGTGGTAATTCACCCCTCCACTTT.

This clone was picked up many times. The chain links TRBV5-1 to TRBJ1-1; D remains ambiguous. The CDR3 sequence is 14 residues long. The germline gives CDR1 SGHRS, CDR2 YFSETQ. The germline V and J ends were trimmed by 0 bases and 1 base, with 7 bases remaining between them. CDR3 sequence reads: CASSLEEGNTEAFF. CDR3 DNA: TGCGCCAGCAGCTTGGAGGAGGGGAACACTGAAGCTTTCTTT. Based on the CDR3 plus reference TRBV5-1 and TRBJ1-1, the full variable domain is KAGVTQTPRYLIKTRGQQVTLSCSPISGHRSVSWYQQTPGQGLQFLFEYFSETQRNKGNFPGRFSGRQFSNSRSEMNVSTLELGDSALYLCASSLEEGNTEAFFGQGTRLTVV.

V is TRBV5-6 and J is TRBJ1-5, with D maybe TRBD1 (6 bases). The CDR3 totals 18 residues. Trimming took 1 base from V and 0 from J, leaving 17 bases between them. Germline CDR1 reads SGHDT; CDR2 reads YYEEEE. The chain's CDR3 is CASSLRQEGGYSNQPQHF. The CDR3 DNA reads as TGTGCCAGCAGCTTGCGGCAGGAAGGGGGATATAGCAATCAGCCCCAGCATTTT.

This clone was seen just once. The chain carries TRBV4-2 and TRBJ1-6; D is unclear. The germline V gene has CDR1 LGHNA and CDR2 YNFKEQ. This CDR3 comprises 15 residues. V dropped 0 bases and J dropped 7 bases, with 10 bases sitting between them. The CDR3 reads CASSQELAGNSPLHF. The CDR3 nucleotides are TGTGCCAGCAGCCAAGAGCTTGCGGGGAATTCACCCCTCCACTTT.

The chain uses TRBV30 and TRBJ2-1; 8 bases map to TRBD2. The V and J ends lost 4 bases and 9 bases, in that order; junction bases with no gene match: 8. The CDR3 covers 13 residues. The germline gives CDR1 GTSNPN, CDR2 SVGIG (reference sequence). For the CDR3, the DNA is TGTGCCTGGATGGAGCGGGGGAGGGGTGAGCAGTTCTTC. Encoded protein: CAWMERGRGEQFF.

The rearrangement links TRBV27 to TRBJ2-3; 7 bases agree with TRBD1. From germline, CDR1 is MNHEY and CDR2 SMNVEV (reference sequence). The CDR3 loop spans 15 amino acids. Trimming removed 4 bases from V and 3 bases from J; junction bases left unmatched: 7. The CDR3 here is CASSSTGVVTDTQYF. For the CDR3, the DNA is TGTGCCAGCAGTTCCACAGGGGTGGTGACAGATACGCAGTATTTT.

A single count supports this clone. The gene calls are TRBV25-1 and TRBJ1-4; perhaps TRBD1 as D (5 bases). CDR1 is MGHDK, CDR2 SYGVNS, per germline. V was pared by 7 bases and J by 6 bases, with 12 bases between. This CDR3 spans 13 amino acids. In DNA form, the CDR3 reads TGTGCCAGCAATAGAATGACAGATGAAAAACTGTTTTTT. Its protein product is CASNRMTDEKLFF.

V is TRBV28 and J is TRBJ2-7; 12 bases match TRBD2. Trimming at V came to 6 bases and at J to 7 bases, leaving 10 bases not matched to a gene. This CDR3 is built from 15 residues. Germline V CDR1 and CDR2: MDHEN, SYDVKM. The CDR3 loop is CASSTLAGGLGEQYF. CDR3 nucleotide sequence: TGTGCCAGCAGCACCCTAGCGGGAGGGCTGGGGGAGCAGTACTTC. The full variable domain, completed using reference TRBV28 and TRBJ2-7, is DVKVTQSSRYLVKRTGEKVFLECVQDMDHENMFWYRQDPGLGLRLIYFSYDVKMKEKGDIPEGYSVSREKKERFSLILESASTNQTSMYLCASSTLAGGLGEQYFGPGTRLTVT.

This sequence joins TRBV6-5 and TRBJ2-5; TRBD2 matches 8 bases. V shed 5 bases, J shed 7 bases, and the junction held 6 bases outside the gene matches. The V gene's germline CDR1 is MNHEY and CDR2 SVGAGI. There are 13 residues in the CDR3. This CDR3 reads CASSPGGAGTQYF. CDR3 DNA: TGTGCCAGCAGTCCGGGGGGGGCCGGGACCCAGTACTTC.

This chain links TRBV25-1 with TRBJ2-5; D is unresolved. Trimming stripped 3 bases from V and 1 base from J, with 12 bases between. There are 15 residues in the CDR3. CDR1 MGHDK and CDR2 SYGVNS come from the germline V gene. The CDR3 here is CASSEGSIGQETQYF. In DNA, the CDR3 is TGTGCCAGCAGTGAGGGCTCCATTGGCCAAGAGACCCAGTACTTC.

The DNA for the CDR3 is TGTGCCAGCAGCCAGGACAGGGGTAGAGAGACCCAGTACTTC. It translates to CASSQDRGRETQYF. This chain joins TRBV7-2 and TRBJ2-5, with 9 bases lining up with TRBD1. Germline CDR1 reads SGHTA; CDR2 reads FQGNSA. This CDR3 has 14 amino acids. The junction had 5 bases not matched to a gene; V was cut back by 5 bases and J by 4 bases.

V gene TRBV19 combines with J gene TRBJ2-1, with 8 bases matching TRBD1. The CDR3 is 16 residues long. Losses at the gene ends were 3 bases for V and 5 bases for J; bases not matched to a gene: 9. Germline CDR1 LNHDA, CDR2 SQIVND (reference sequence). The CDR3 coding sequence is TGTGCCAGTAGTATCGGGACAGGCTCGGTGCACAATGAGCAGTTCTTC. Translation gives CASSIGTGSVHNEQFF.